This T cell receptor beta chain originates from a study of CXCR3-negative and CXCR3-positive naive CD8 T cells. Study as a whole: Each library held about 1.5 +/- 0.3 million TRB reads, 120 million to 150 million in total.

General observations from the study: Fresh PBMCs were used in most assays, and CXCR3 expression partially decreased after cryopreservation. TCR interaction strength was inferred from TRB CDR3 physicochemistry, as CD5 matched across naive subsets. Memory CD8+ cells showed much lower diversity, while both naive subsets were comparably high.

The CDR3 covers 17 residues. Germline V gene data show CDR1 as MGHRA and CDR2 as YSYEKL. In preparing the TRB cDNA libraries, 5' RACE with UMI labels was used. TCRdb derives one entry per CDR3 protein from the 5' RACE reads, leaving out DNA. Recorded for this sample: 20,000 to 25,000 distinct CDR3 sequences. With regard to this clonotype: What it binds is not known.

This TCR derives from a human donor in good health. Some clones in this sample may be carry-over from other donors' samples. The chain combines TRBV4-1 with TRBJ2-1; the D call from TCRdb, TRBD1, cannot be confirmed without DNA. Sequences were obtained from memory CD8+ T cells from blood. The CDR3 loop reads CASSQDRLAGEGNEQFF.